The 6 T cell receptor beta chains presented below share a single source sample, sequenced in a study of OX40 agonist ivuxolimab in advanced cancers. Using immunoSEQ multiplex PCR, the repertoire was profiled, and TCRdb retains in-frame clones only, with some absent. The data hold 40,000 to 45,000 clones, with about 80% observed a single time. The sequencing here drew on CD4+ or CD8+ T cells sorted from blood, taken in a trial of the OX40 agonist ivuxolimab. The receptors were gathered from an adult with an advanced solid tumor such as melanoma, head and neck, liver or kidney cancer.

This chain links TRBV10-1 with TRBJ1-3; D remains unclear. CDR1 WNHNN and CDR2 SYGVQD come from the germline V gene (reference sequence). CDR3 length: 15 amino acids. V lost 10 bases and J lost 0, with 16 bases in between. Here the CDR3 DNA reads TGCGCCAAATTACCGGGCCAACTCTCTGGAAACACCATATATTTT. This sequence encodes CAKLPGQLSGNTIYF.

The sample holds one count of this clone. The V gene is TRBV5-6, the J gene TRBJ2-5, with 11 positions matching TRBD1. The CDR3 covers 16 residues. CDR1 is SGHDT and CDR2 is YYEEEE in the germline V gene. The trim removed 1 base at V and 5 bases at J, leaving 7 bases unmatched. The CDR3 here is CASSLFGQGAWETQYF. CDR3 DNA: TGTGCCAGCAGCTTGTTCGGACAGGGGGCGTGGGAGACCCAGTACTTC.

The CDR3 region is CASSPQNRGAKNIQYF. CDR3 coding DNA: TGTGCCAGCTCACCCCAGAACAGGGGTGCCAAAAACATTCAGTACTTC. V is TRBV18 and J is TRBJ2-4; 7 bases fit TRBD1. In germline, CDR1 is KGHSH, CDR2 LQKENI. After removal of 3 bases from V and 1 base from J, the junction contained 6 bases not matched to a gene. The CDR3 sequence is 16 residues long.

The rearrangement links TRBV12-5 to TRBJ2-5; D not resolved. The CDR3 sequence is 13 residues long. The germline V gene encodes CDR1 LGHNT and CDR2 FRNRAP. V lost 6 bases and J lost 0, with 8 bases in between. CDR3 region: CASGDGNQETQYF. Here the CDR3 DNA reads TGTGCTAGTGGAGACGGAAACCAAGAGACCCAGTACTTC.

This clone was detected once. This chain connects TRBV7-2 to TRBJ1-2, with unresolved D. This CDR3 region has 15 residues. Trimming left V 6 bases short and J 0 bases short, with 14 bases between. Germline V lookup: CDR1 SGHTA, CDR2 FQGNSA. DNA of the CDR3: TGTGCCAGCAGTCCCCAGCCGACATCTAACTATGGCTACACCTTC. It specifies CASSPQPTSNYGYTF.

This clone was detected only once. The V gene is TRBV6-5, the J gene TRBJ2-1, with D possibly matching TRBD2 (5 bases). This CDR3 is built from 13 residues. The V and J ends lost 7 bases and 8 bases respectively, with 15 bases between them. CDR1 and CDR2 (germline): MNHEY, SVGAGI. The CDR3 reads CASTPLLDYEQFF. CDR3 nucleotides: TGTGCCAGCACACCGCTACTAGACTATGAGCAGTTCTTC.